This TCR beta chain was identified during a study of T cells in Graves' hyperthyroidism and ophthalmopathy. Findings of the study overall: Model-based prediction identified ophthalmopathy a median roughly 5.9 months prior to its onset. Separating ophthalmopathy from stable hyperthyroidism was achieved by a 13 V-J model.

Germline V gene lookup returns CDR1 DFQATT and CDR2 SNEGSKA (reference sequence). V was pared by 6 bases and J by 6 bases, with 15 bases between. CDR3 size: 13 residues. From RNA transcripts, TCR beta CDR3 regions were amplified. The TCR CDR3 first-round RT-PCR relied on the HTBI primer set. Using its own MiXCR run on the multiplex PCR reads, TCRdb lists one record per CDR3 protein. This table has just over 550,000 distinct CDR3 sequences, under 60% appearing once. This clonotype turned up a few times. The antigen remains undetermined. Absence of ophthalmopathy progression within 18 months defined stable Graves' hyperthyroidism. Patients aged 18 to 65 had newly diagnosed hyperthyroidism that had lasted under 2 months.

This chain uses TRBV20-1 with TRBJ1-5; D not certain. The clonotype comes from a woman aged 18-29 years with Graves' hyperthyroidism. Sequences were obtained from peripheral blood or thyroid tissue (not recorded which). CDR3 loop: CSAPLKGGQPQHF. In DNA, the CDR3 is TGCAGTGCCCCCCTAAAGGGTGGTCAGCCCCAGCATTTT.